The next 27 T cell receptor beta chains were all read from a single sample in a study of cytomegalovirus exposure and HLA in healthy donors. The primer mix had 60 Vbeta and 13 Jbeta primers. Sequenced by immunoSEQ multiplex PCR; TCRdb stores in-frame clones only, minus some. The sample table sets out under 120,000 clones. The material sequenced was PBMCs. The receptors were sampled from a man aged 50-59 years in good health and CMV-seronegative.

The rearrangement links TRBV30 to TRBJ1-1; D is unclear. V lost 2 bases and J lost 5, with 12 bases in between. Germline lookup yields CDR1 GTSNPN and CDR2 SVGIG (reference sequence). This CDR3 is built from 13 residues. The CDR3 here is CAWSFEGETEAFF. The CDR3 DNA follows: TGTGCCTGGAGTTTTGAAGGAGAAACTGAAGCTTTCTTT. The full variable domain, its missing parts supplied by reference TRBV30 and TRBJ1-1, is SQTIHQWPATLVQPVGSPLSLECTVEGTSNPNLYWYRQAAGRGLQLLFYSVGIGQISSEVPQNLSASRPQDRQFILSSKKLLLSDSGFYLCAWSFEGETEAFFGQGTRLTVV.

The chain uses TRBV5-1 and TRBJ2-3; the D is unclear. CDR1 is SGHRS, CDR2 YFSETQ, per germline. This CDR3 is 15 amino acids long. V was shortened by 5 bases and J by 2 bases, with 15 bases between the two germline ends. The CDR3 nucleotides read TGCGCCAGCAGTTTACAGATCACCTCCACAGATACGCAGTATTTT. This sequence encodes CASSLQITSTDTQYF.

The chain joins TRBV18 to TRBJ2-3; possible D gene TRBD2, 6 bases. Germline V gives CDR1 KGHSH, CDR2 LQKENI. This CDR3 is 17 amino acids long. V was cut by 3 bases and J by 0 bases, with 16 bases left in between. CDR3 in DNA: TGTGCCAGCTCACCCTTCACAGCGGGTACTAGCACAGATACGCAGTATTTT. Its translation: CASSPFTAGTSTDTQYF.

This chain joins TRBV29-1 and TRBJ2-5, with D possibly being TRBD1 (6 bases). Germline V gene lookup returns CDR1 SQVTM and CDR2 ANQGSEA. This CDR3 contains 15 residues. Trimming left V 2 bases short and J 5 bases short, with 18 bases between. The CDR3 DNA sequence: TGCAGCGTTGAAACTCTCAGGGGCTTAAGGGAGACCCAGTACTTC. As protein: CSVETLRGLRETQYF. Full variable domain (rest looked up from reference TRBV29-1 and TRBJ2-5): SAVISQKPSRDICQRGTSLTIQCQVDSQVTMMFWYRQQPGQSLTLIATANQGSEATYESGFVIDKFPISRPNLTFSTLTVSNMSPEDSSIYLCSVETLRGLRETQYFGPGTRLLVL.

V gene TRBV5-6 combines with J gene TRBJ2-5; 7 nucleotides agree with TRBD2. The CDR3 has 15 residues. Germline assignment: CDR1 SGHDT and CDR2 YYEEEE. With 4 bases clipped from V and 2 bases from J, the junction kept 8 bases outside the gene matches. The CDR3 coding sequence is TGTGCCAGCAGCCCCCAGACTAGCCTACAAGAGACCCAGTACTTC. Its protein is CASSPQTSLQETQYF.

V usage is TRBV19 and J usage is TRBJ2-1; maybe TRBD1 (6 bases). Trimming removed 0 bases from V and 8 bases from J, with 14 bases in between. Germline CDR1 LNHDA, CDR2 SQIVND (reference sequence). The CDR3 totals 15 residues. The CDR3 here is CASSIDGQSRYEQFF. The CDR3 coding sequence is TGTGCCAGTAGTATAGATGGACAGTCGAGGTATGAGCAGTTCTTC.

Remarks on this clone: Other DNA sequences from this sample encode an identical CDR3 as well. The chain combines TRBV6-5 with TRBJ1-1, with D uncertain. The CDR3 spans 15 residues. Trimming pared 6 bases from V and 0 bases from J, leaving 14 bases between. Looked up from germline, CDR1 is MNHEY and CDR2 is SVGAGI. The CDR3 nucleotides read TGTGCCAGCAGCTACAATCCGGTTCTGAACACTGAAGCTTTCTTT. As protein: CASSYNPVLNTEAFF.

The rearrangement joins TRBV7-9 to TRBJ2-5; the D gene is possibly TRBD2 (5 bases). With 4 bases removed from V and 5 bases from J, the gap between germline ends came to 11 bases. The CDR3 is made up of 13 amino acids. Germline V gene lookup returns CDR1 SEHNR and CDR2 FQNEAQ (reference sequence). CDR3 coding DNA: TGTGCCAGCAGCTCGTGGGAGAGGGAGACCCAGTACTTC. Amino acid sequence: CASSSWERETQYF.

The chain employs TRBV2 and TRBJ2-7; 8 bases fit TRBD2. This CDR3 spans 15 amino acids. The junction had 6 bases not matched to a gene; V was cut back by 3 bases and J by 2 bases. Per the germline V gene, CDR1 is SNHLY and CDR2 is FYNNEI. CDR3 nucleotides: TGTGCCAGCAGTGACGTTGCGGGGGGCCCCTACGAGCAGTACTTC. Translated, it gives CASSDVAGGPYEQYF.

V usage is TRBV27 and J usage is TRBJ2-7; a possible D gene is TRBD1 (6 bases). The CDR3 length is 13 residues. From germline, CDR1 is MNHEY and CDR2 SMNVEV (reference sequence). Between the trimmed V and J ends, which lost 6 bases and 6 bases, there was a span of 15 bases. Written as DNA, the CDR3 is TGTGCCAGCAGCCAGGGGCTCCTGAGCGAGCAGTACTTC. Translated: CASSQGLLSEQYF.

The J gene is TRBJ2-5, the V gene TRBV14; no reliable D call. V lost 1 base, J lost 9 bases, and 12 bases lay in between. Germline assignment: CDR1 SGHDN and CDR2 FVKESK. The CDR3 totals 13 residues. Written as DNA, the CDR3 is TGTGCCAGCAGCCAAGCTACGTTTGCGGCCCAGTACTTC. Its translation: CASSQATFAAQYF.

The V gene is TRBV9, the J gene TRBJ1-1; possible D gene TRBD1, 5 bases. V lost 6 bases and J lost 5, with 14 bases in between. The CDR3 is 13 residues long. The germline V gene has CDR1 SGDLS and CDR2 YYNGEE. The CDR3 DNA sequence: TGTGCCAGCAATAACCTGGGGCATACTGAAGCTTTCTTT. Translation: CASNNLGHTEAFF.

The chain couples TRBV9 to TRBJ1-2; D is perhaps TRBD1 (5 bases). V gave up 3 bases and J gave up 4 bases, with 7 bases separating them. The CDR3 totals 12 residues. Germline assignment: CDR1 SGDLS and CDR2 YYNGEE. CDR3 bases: TGTGCCAGCAGCGGCAGGGTCTATGGCTACACCTTC. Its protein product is CASSGRVYGYTF.

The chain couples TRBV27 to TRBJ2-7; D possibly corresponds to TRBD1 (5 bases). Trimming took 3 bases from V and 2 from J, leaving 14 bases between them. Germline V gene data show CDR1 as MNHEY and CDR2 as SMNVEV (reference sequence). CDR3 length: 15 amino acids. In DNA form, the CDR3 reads TGTGCCAGCAGTTTCCCCCCAACAGGAGCCTACGAGCAGTACTTC. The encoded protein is CASSFPPTGAYEQYF.

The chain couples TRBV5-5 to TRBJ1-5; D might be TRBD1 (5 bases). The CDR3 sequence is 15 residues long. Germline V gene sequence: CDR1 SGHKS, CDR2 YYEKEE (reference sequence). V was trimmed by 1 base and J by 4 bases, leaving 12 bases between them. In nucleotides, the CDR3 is TGTGCCAGCAGCTTGCAGGGTTCCGGAAATCAGCCCCAGCATTTT. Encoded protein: CASSLQGSGNQPQHF.

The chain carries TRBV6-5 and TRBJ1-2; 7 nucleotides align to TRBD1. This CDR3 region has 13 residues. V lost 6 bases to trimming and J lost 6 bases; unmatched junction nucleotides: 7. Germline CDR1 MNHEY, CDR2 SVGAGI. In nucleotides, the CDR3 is TGTGCCAGCAGGTACACAGGGGCGAATGGCTACACCTTC. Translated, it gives CASRYTGANGYTF.

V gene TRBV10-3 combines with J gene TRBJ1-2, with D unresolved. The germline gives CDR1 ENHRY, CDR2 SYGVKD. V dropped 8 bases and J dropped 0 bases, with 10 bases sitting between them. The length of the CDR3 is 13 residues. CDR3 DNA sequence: TGTGCCATCTCTTGGGAGTCTAACTATGGCTACACCTTC. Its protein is CAISWESNYGYTF.

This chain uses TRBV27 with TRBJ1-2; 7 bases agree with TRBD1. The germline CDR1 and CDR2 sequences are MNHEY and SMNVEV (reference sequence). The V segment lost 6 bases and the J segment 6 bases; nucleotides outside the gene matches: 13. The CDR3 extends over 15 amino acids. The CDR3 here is CASRETGLRLNGYTF. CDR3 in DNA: TGTGCCAGCAGGGAGACAGGGCTCAGACTTAATGGCTACACCTTC.

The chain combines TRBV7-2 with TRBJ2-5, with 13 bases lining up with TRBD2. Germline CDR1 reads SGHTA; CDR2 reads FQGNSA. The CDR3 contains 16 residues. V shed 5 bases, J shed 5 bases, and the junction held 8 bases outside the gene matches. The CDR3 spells CASSRMGLAGQETQYF. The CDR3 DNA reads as TGTGCCAGCAGCCGAATGGGACTAGCGGGACAGGAGACCCAGTACTTC.

CDR3 coding DNA: TGCGCCAGCAGCTTATGGGGGGATTTTGGAAACACCATATATTTT. Translated: CASSLWGDFGNTIYF. This chain links TRBV5-1 with TRBJ1-3, with D possibly TRBD1 on 5 matching bases. Germline lookup yields CDR1 SGHRS and CDR2 YFSETQ. With 2 bases removed from V and 3 bases from J, the gap between germline ends came to 12 bases. The length of the CDR3 is 15 residues.

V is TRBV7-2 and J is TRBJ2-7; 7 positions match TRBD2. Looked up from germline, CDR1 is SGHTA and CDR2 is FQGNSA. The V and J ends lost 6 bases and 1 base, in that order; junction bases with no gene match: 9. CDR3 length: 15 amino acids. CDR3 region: CASSPRSGGSYEQYF. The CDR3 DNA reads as TGTGCCAGCAGTCCTCGGTCGGGGGGATCCTACGAGCAGTACTTC.

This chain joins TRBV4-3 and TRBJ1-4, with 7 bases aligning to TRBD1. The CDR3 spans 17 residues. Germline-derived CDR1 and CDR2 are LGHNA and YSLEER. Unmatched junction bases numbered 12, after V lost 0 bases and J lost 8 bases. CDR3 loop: CASSQDLGGGRGEKLFF. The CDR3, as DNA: TGCGCCAGCAGCCAAGATCTCGGAGGGGGCAGAGGGGAAAAACTGTTTTTT.

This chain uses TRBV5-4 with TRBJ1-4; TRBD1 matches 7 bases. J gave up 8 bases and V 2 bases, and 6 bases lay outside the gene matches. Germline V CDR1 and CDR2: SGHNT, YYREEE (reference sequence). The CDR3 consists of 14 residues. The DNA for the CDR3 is TGTGCCAGCAGCTTAGGGGGCCGGGGCGAAAAACTGTTTTTT. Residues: CASSLGGRGEKLFF.

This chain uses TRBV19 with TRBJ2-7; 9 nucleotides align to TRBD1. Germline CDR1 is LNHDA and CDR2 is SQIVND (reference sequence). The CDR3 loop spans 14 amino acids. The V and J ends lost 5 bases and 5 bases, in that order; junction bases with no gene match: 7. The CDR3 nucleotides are TGTGCCAGTAGTGTTACAGGGGGCTATAACGAGCAGTACTTC. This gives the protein CASSVTGGYNEQYF.

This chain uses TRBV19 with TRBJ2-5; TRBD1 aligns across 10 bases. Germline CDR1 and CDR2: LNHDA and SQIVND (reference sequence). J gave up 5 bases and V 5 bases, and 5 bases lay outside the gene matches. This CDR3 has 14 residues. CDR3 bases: TGTGCCAGTAGTGTGACAGGGGGCCGGGAGACCCAGTACTTC. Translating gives CASSVTGGRETQYF. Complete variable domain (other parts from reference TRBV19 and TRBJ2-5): DGGITQSPKYLFRKEGQNVTLSCEQNLNHDAMYWYRQDPGQGLRLIYYSQIVNDFQKGDIAEGYSVSREKKESFPLTVTSAQKNPTAFYLCASSVTGGRETQYFGPGTRLLVL.

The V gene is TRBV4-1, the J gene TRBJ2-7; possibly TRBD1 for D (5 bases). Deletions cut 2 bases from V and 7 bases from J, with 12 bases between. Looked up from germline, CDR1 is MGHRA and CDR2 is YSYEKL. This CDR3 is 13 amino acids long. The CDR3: CASSQRSGPEQYF. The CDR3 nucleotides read TGCGCCAGCAGCCAAAGGTCAGGGCCAGAGCAGTACTTC.

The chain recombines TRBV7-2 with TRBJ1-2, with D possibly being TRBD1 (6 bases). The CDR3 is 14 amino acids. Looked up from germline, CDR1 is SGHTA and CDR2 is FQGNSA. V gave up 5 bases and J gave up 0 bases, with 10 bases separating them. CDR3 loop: CASSPSGANYGYTF. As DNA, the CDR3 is TGTGCCAGCAGCCCATCAGGGGCTAACTATGGCTACACCTTC.